This is a list of T cell receptor beta chains from one sample in a study of spatial heterogeneity in lung cancer. TCRdb reanalysed the 5' RACE reads using MiXCR and keeps one entry per CDR3 protein. The sample shows about 38,000 distinct CDR3 sequences, 7.5% of them seen only once. Sequencing used PBMCs, obtained at surgery. These receptors were collected from a male donor with early-stage non-small cell lung cancer. Each CDR3 is given with its conserved first and last residue. The order of the fields is clone size, V gene, J gene, D gene, CDR3 protein, CDR3 DNA. D genes are given only for firm matches. Only some rows state a clone size, as once, few, many or a class for expanded clones.

few	TRBV2	TRBJ1-5	.	CASSDRERQPQHF	TGTGCCAGCAGTGACAGGGAGCGGCAGCCCCAGCATTTT
.	TRBV20-1	TRBJ1-2	TRBD1	CSALGQGASYTF	TGCAGTGCCCTAGGACAGGGCGCTAGCTACACCTTC
.	TRBV6-5	TRBJ1-4	TRBD1	CASSPDRGGEKLFF	TGTGCCAGCAGCCCAGACAGGGGAGGAGAAAAACTGTTTTTT
once	TRBV14	TRBJ2-5	.	CASSQSGNPQETQYF	TGTGCCAGCAGCCAAAGCGGAAACCCGCAAGAGACCCAGTACTTC
few	TRBV20-1	TRBJ2-1	TRBD1	CSARVLGQGKRDEQFF	TGCAGTGCTAGAGTACTAGGACAGGGGAAAAGGGATGAGCAGTTCTTC
few	TRBV20-1	TRBJ2-3	.	CSLGGHSTDTQYF	TGCAGTCTTGGGGGGCACAGCACAGATACGCAGTATTTT
many	TRBV19	TRBJ1-1	TRBD1	CASSLGGQLNTEAFF	TGTGCCAGTAGTCTCGGGGGACAGCTGAACACTGAAGCTTTCTTT
many	TRBV10-3	TRBJ2-5	.	CAISESRPFFQETQYF	TGTGCCATCAGTGAGTCGAGACCCTTCTTCCAAGAGACCCAGTACTTC
many	TRBV24-1	TRBJ1-5	.	CATSAYSNQPQHF	TGTGCCACCAGTGCATATAGCAATCAGCCCCAGCATTTT
many	TRBV5-1	TRBJ2-3	TRBD2	CASSPGLADTDTQYF	TGCGCCAGCAGCCCGGGACTAGCAGACACAGATACGCAGTATTTT
few	TRBV18	TRBJ2-7	TRBD1	CASSPSRDRGPYEQYF	TGTGCCAGCTCACCATCCCGGGACAGGGGACCCTACGAGCAGTACTTC
many	TRBV4-1	TRBJ2-1	.	CASSQVSPNEQFF	TGCGCCAGCAGCCAGGTCTCCCCCAATGAGCAGTTCTTC
few	TRBV7-2	TRBJ1-2	.	CASSPQPPGAVEGYTF	TGTGCCAGCAGCCCCCAACCTCCGGGGGCGGTGGAAGGCTACACCTTC
many	TRBV12-3/TRBV12-4	TRBJ1-1	.	CASSLVGWNTEAFF	TGTGCCAGCAGTTTAGTCGGGTGGAACACTGAAGCTTTCTTT
few	TRBV5-3	TRBJ2-2	.	CARRLALQINAGELFF	TGTGCCAGAAGACTGGCCCTACAGATTAACGCCGGGGAGCTGTTTTTT
.	TRBV29-1	TRBJ2-1	TRBD1	CSASPGGMDNEQFF	TGCAGCGCGTCACCAGGGGGTATGGACAATGAGCAGTTCTTC
many	TRBV30	TRBJ2-2	.	CAWRLAGTGELFF	TGTGCCTGGCGACTCGCAGGGACCGGGGAGCTGTTTTTT
.	TRBV27	TRBJ2-5	.	CASSLSRLRETQYF	TGTGCCAGCAGTTTAAGCCGCCTCCGAGAGACCCAGTACTTC
.	TRBV7-8	TRBJ2-2	TRBD2	CASSLTSGANTGELFF	TGTGCCAGCAGCTTGACTAGCGGGGCGAACACCGGGGAGCTGTTTTTT
few	TRBV18	TRBJ1-6	.	CASSPASGRNNSPLHF	TGTGCCAGCTCACCCGCTAGCGGCAGAAATAATTCACCCCTCCACTTT
.	TRBV11-2	TRBJ2-2	TRBD2	CASSPAGSGGQAGELFF	TGTGCCAGCAGCCCCGCAGGTAGCGGGGGCCAAGCCGGGGAGCTGTTTTTT
many	TRBV10-2	TRBJ1-1	.	CASSEIQWTEAFF	TGCGCCAGCAGTGAGATCCAGTGGACTGAAGCTTTCTTT
many	TRBV24-1	TRBJ2-1	TRBD1	CATSDPRDRAGNEQFF	TGTGCCACCAGTGACCCCCGGGACAGGGCTGGTAATGAGCAGTTCTTC
many	TRBV30	TRBJ2-3	TRBD2	CAWSLAGGSTDTQYF	TGTGCCTGGAGCTTAGCGGGGGGATCGACAGATACGCAGTATTTT
many	TRBV7-2	TRBJ2-3	.	CASSLGSTDPMNF	TGTGCCAGCAGCTTAGGTAGCACCGACCCTATGAATTTT
many	TRBV7-9	TRBJ2-3	.	CASTGVGVSTDTQYF	TGTGCCAGCACAGGGGTAGGCGTCAGCACAGATACGCAGTATTTT
.	TRBV30	TRBJ1-1	TRBD1	CAWSLDRVMAFF	TGTGCCTGGTCCTTGGACAGGGTGATGGCTTTCTTT